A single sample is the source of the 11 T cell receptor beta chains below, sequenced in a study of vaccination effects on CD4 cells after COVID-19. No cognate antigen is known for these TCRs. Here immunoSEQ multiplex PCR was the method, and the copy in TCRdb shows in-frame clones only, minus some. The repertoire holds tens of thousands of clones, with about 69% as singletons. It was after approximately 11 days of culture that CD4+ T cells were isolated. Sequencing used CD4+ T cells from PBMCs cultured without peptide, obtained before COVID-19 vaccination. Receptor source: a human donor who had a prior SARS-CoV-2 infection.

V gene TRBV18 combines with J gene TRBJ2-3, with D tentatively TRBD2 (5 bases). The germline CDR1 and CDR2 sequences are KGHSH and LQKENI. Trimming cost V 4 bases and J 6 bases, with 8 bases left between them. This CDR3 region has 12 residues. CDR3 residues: CASSRPGDTQYF. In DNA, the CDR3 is TGTGCCAGCTCACGGCCGGGGGATACGCAGTATTTT. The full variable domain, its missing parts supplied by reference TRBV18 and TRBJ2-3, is NAGVMQNPRHLVRRRGQEARLRCSPMKGHSHVYWYRQLPEEGLKFMVYLQKENIIDESGMPKERFSAEFPKEGPSILRIQQVVRGDSAAYFCASSRPGDTQYFGPGTRLTVL.

Here the CDR3 reads CASSLQAVLGTEAFF. CDR3 in DNA: TGTGCCAGCAGTCTACAGGCCGTCCTAGGCACTGAAGCTTTCTTT. The chain combines TRBV2 with TRBJ1-1; the D gene is possibly TRBD1 (5 bases). Germline V CDR1 and CDR2: SNHLY, FYNNEI. This CDR3 spans 15 amino acids. Trimming removed 5 bases at V and 4 bases at J, with 17 bases between.

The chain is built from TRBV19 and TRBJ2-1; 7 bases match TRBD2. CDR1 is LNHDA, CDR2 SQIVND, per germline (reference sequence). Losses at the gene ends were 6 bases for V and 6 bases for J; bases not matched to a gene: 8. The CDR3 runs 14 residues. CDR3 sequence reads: CASRTPGRGNEQFF. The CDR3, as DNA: TGTGCCAGTAGAACCCCAGGGAGGGGCAATGAGCAGTTCTTC.

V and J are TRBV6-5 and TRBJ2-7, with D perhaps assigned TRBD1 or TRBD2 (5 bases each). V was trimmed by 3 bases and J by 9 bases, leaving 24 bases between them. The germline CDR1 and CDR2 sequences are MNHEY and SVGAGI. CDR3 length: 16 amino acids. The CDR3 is CASSYSGRDGKIGQYF. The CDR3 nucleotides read TGTGCCAGCAGTTATTCGGGTCGGGACGGCAAGATCGGGCAGTACTTC.

As DNA, the CDR3 is TGTGCCAGCAGTAGCTCCCCGGAGGGGTCCATCGAGCAGTACTTC. It encodes CASSSSPEGSIEQYF. This chain connects TRBV6-2 or TRBV6-3 to TRBJ2-7; perhaps TRBD2 as D (6 bases). CDR3 size: 15 residues. Germline-derived CDR1 and CDR2 are MNHEY and SVGEGT. V was cut by 5 bases and J by 6 bases, with 20 bases left in between.

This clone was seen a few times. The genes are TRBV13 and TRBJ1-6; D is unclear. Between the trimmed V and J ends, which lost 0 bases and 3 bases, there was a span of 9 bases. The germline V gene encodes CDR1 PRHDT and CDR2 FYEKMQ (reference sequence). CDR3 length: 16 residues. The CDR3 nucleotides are TGTGCCAGCAGCTTAGGGTCGGAATACTATAATTCACCCCTCCACTTT. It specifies CASSLGSEYYNSPLHF.

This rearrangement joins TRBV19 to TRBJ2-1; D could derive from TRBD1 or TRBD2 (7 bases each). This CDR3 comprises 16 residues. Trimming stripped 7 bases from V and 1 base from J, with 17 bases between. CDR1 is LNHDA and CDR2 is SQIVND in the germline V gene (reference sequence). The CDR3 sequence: CASNPGGGLSYNEQFF. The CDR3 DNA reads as TGTGCCAGTAACCCAGGGGGGGGACTATCCTACAATGAGCAGTTCTTC.

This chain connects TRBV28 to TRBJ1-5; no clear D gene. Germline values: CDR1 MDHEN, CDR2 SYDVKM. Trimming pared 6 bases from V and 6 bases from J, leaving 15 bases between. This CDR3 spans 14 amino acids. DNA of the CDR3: TGTGCCAGCAGCATAAGTAGAGGTGCTCAGCCCCAGCATTTT. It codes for CASSISRGAQPQHF.

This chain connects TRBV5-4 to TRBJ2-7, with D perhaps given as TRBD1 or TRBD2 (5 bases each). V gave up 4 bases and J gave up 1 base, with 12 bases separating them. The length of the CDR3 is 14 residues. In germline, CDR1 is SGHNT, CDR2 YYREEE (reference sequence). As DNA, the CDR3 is TGTGCCAGCAGCCGACCGGGACGGTCCTACGAGCAGTACTTC. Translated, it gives CASSRPGRSYEQYF.

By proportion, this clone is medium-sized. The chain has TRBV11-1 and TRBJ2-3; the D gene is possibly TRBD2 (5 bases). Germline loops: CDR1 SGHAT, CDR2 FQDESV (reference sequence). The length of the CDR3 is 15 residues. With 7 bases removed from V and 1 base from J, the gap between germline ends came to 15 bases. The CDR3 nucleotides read TGTGCCAGCACACGTCAGGTGGGAGGCACAGATACGCAGTATTTT. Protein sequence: CASTRQVGGTDTQYF.

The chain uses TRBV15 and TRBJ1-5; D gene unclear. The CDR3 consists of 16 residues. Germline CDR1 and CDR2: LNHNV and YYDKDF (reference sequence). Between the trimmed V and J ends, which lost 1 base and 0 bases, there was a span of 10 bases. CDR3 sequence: CATSRVFQYSNQPQHF. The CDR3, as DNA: TGTGCCACCAGCAGAGTTTTCCAGTATAGCAATCAGCCCCAGCATTTT.